Described below is a single TCR beta chain sequence and its context. This record comes from a study of blood T cell repertoires in COVID-19. The study assigned cohorts using participant-reported clinical history. Assay: immunoSEQ multiplex PCR; the TCRdb copy retains only in-frame clones and omits some. The data contain 120,000 to 150,000 clones, around 81% of them singletons. In germline, CDR1 is SGDLS, CDR2 YYNGEE. The CDR3 is 13 residues long. V lost 3 bases, J lost 5 bases, and 11 bases lay in between. Sample: PBMCs or T cells enriched from blood (not recorded which). The clonotype was recovered from a woman between 35 and 50 years old who had recovered from COVID-19. The chain carries TRBV9 and TRBJ1-1; D gene unclear. The CDR3 loop reads CASSGLTRTEAFF. CDR3 in DNA: TGTGCCAGCAGCGGACTGACTAGGACTGAAGCTTTCTTT.